This is a list of T cell receptor beta chains from one sample in a study of vaccination and CD4 T cells after COVID-19. One entry per CDR3 protein results from TCRdb running MiXCR on the PCR reads. The sample yields 9,500 to 15,000 distinct CDR3 sequences, roughly 51% seen once. The antigens for these receptors are not known. Input material: CD4+ T cells from blood, cultured in vitro. The receptors originated from a human donor who had recovered from COVID-19. Each CDR3 is given with its conserved first and last residue. The order of the fields is D gene, clone size, J gene, V gene, CDR3 protein, CDR3 DNA. D genes are given only for firm matches. The listing skips clone size in some rows; elsewhere it reads once, few, many or a size class.

TRBD1,-,TRBJ1-2,TRBV7-9,CASRRDRGSNYGYTF,TGTGCCAGCAGGCGGGACAGGGGAAGTAACTATGGCTACACCTTC
TRBD2,-,TRBJ2-1,TRBV20-1,CSAPPASGPFVGEQFF,TGCAGTGCGCCTCCTGCTAGCGGTCCCTTCGTGGGGGAGCAGTTCTTC
-,-,TRBJ1-1,TRBV11-3,CASSSGVGVEAFF,TGTGCCAGCAGCTCGGGGGTTGGGGTCGAAGCTTTCTTT
-,few,TRBJ1-6,TRBV20-1,CSARASGRGDSPLHF,TGCAGTGCTAGAGCTTCCGGGAGAGGAGATTCACCCCTCCACTTT
-,-,TRBJ1-4,TRBV12-3/TRBV12-4,CASTLPGKGGEKLFF,TGTGCCAGCACCCTACCAGGGAAGGGGGGTGAAAAACTGTTTTTT
TRBD2,-,TRBJ2-1,TRBV7-3,CASSLSAGDSPNEQFF,TGTGCCAGCAGCTTATCTGCGGGAGATTCTCCCAATGAGCAGTTCTTC
-,-,TRBJ2-2,TRBV30,CAWSSGTGELFF,TGTGCCTGGAGTTCGGGCACCGGGGAGCTGTTTTTT
-,few,TRBJ2-3,TRBV10-1,CASTRDLNTDTQYF,TGCGCCAGCACTCGGGACTTAAATACAGATACGCAGTATTTT
-,-,TRBJ1-5,TRBV29-1,CSVRGAGSNQPQHF,TGCAGCGTTCGAGGGGCCGGGAGCAATCAGCCCCAGCATTTT
TRBD1,few,TRBJ2-7,TRBV20-1,CSARDLQGQSSYEQYF,TGCAGTGCTAGAGATTTGCAGGGACAGAGTTCCTACGAGCAGTACTTC
-,-,TRBJ1-1,TRBV2,CASSESRYTEAFF,TGTGCCAGCAGTGAAAGTAGGTACACTGAAGCTTTCTTT
-,once,TRBJ2-2,TRBV20-1,CSARGQGGDTGELYF,TGCAGTGCCCGAGGACAGGGAGGGGACACCGGGGAGCTGTATTTT
-,-,TRBJ1-6,TRBV2,CASRQDDYNSPLHF,TGTGCCAGCAGACAGGACGACTATAATTCACCCCTCCACTTT
TRBD2,once,TRBJ2-3,TRBV25-1,CASSESGRGAIDTQYF,TGTGCCAGCAGTGAATCCGGGAGGGGGGCTATAGATACGCAGTATTTT
-,few,TRBJ2-2,TRBV20-1,CSVLMGATGELFF,TGCAGTGTATTAATGGGGGCAACCGGGGAGCTGTTTTTT
-,-,TRBJ2-7,TRBV7-8,CASTRGGYEQYF,TGTGCCAGCACCCGAGGGGGGTACGAGCAGTACTTC
TRBD2,-,TRBJ2-5,TRBV19,CASSPQGGEETQYF,TGTGCCAGTAGTCCCCAGGGAGGGGAAGAGACCCAGTACTTC
-,-,TRBJ2-7,TRBV6-1,CASSDEGPSYEQYF,TGTGCCAGCAGTGACGAGGGCCCATCCTACGAGCAGTACTTC
-,-,TRBJ1-1,TRBV10-1,CASSMAGVTEAFF,TGCGCCAGCAGTATGGCAGGGGTCACTGAAGCTTTCTTT
-,-,TRBJ2-7,TRBV20-1,CSAREGRTEREQYF,TGCAGTGCTAGAGAGGGGAGGACCGAAAGGGAGCAGTACTTC
-,few,TRBJ2-5,TRBV7-2,CASSLQILQETQYF,TGTGCCAGCAGTTTACAGATCCTCCAAGAGACCCAGTACTTC
TRBD1,-,TRBJ1-5,TRBV2,CASRPTDRGHQPQHF,TGTGCCAGCAGGCCAACGGACAGGGGGCATCAGCCCCAGCATTTT
-,few,TRBJ1-3,TRBV20-1,CSAREPVGNTIYF,TGCAGTGCTAGAGAACCAGTCGGAAACACCATATATTTT
TRBD1,-,TRBJ1-1,TRBV7-9,CASSLGQGAPEAFF,TGTGCCAGCAGCCTGGGGCAGGGGGCGCCGGAAGCTTTCTTT
-,once,TRBJ1-6,TRBV3-1,CASSHATGVPLHF,TGTGCCAGCAGCCACGCCACAGGAGTCCCCCTCCACTTT
TRBD1,-,TRBJ1-6,TRBV23-1,CASRPSLDRARDSPLHF,TGCGCCAGCAGACCTTCCCTCGACAGGGCGAGGGATTCACCCCTCCACTTT
-,-,TRBJ2-5,TRBV7-2,CASSLDHSRALQETQYF,TGTGCCAGCAGCTTAGACCACAGTAGGGCTCTCCAAGAGACCCAGTACTTC
TRBD1,-,TRBJ2-1,TRBV20-1,CSATTGTDNEQFF,TGCAGTGCTACAACCGGGACAGACAATGAGCAGTTCTTC
-,-,TRBJ1-2,TRBV15,CATSRDLAGLYGYTF,TGTGCCACCAGCAGAGATTTAGCGGGGCTATATGGCTACACCTTC
TRBD1,-,TRBJ2-7,TRBV11-1,CASSPGQGLTNEQYF,TGTGCCAGCAGCCCTGGACAGGGCCTGACTAACGAGCAGTACTTC
-,-,TRBJ2-2,TRBV7-9,CASSPFSNTGELFF,TGTGCCAGCAGCCCCTTTTCGAACACCGGGGAGCTGTTTTTT
-,few,TRBJ1-1,TRBV24-1,CATRGGSWTEAFF,TGTGCCACCCGGGGCGGGAGCTGGACTGAAGCTTTCTTT
-,-,TRBJ2-7,TRBV6-1,CASSESGTAYEQYF,TGTGCCAGCAGTGAAAGTGGGACGGCCTACGAGCAGTACTTC
-,-,TRBJ2-1,TRBV24-1,CATSDSGSTYNEQFF,TGTGCCACCAGTGACTCAGGATCGACCTACAATGAGCAGTTCTTC
TRBD2,once,TRBJ2-7,TRBV6-1,CASRPQVAGWDEQYF,TGTGCCAGCAGACCACAGGTAGCGGGATGGGACGAGCAGTACTTC
TRBD1,-,TRBJ2-7,TRBV6-5,CASSYDRVSYEQYF,TGTGCCAGCAGTTACGACAGGGTGTCGTACGAGCAGTACTTC
-,-,TRBJ2-2,TRBV19,CASSEQGGNTGELFF,TGTGCCAGTAGTGAACAAGGGGGAAACACCGGGGAGCTGTTTTTT
TRBD2,few,TRBJ2-5,TRBV7-9,CASSNGGTEEETQYF,TGTGCCAGCAGTAACGGGGGGACCGAGGAAGAGACCCAGTACTTC
TRBD1,medium-sized,TRBJ1-1,TRBV18,CASSPGQRGSEAFF,TGTGCCAGCTCACCGGGACAGAGAGGCAGTGAAGCTTTCTTT
-,-,TRBJ1-1,TRBV7-6,CASSLAPTGNTEAFF,TGTGCCAGCAGCTTAGCGCCGACAGGGAACACTGAAGCTTTCTTT
-,-,TRBJ1-1,TRBV20-1,CSARDPRGAGTEAFF,TGCAGTGCTAGAGATCCGCGGGGCGCCGGCACTGAAGCTTTCTTT
-,-,TRBJ1-1,TRBV2,CASRPQEDTEAFF,TGTGCCAGCCGCCCACAGGAGGACACTGAAGCTTTCTTT
TRBD2,-,TRBJ2-3,TRBV12-3/TRBV12-4,CASWTSGSTDTQYF,TGTGCCAGCTGGACTAGCGGCAGCACAGATACGCAGTATTTT
TRBD2,-,TRBJ2-2,TRBV5-1,CASSLEGAGGTNTGELFF,TGCGCCAGCAGCTTGGAAGGGGCGGGGGGGACGAACACCGGGGAGCTGTTTTTT
TRBD1,-,TRBJ1-1,TRBV29-1,CSALQGAPGTEAFF,TGCAGCGCCTTACAGGGGGCGCCAGGCACTGAAGCTTTCTTT
-,-,TRBJ1-1,TRBV20-1,CSVQGGGTEAFF,TGCAGTGTCCAGGGAGGTGGGACTGAAGCTTTCTTT
-,few,TRBJ1-1,TRBV30,CAWDRGVTEAFF,TGTGCCTGGGACCGGGGCGTCACTGAAGCTTTCTTT
TRBD1,-,TRBJ1-5,TRBV6-2/TRBV6-3,CASSYDRGIGNQPQHF,TGTGCCAGCAGTTACGACAGGGGAATCGGCAATCAGCCCCAGCATTTT
-,-,TRBJ2-7,TRBV6-1,CASRAPGSESYEQYF,TGTGCCAGCAGAGCCCCCGGGTCGGAGTCCTACGAGCAGTACTTC
-,-,TRBJ2-5,TRBV20-1,CSARGGRPETQYF,TGCAGTGCTAGAGGGGGCCGGCCGGAGACCCAGTACTTC
-,-,TRBJ2-7,TRBV20-1,CSARRPPREQYF,TGCAGTGCTAGGAGGCCGCCCCGCGAGCAGTACTTC
-,-,TRBJ2-7,TRBV7-9,CASSPRLVYEQYF,TGTGCCAGCAGCCCCAGACTAGTTTACGAGCAGTACTTC
-,-,TRBJ2-1,TRBV6-5,CASSYSIYNEQFF,TGTGCCAGCAGTTACTCGATTTACAATGAGCAGTTCTTC
-,once,TRBJ2-7,TRBV20-1,CSARRDGYEQYF,TGCAGTGCTAGGCGGGACGGCTACGAGCAGTACTTC
TRBD2,-,TRBJ2-5,TRBV5-4,CASSSKSGAGETQYF,TGTGCCAGCAGCTCGAAAAGCGGGGCGGGGGAGACCCAGTACTTC
-,medium-sized,TRBJ2-3,TRBV20-1,CSAREAWPSTDTQYF,TGCAGTGCTAGAGAGGCTTGGCCTAGCACAGATACGCAGTATTTT
TRBD1,-,TRBJ2-7,TRBV11-2,CASSTGTAAPYEQYF,TGTGCCAGCAGCACCGGGACAGCTGCGCCCTACGAGCAGTACTTC
TRBD1,-,TRBJ1-2,TRBV6-5,CASSYSRGGVYGYTF,TGTGCCAGCAGTTACTCGAGAGGGGGCGTCTATGGCTACACCTTC
-,-,TRBJ2-5,TRBV28,CASSLWGKSLLQETQYF,TGTGCCAGCAGTTTATGGGGGAAGAGTCTGTTACAAGAGACCCAGTACTTC